This T cell receptor beta chain was documented in a study of response to subunit inactivated influenza vaccine. The study's findings and limits: The authors suggested that few new T cells are recruited per seasonal influenza vaccination.

CDR1 and CDR2 from the germline V gene are SNHLY and FYNNEI. With 7 bases removed from V and 3 bases from J, the gap between germline ends came to 14 bases. CDR3 length: 14 amino acids. TCRdb re-called the RT-PCR reads with MiXCR, one entry per CDR3 protein. Of around 520,000 distinct CDR3 sequences detected, around 25% appear once; the ten largest clones hold approximately 2%. The sample holds a few counts of this clonotype. Antigen: not known. The material sequenced was CD4+ T cells sorted from PBMCs, taken more than 4 days after vaccination. The gene calls are TRBV2 and TRBJ2-3; D is uncertain. This clonotype was sampled from a man aged 50 to 59 who received an inactivated influenza vaccine. CDR3 in amino acids: CASTPSLGTDTQYF. CDR3 bases: TGTGCCAGCACCCCTTCCCTCGGGACAGATACGCAGTATTTT.